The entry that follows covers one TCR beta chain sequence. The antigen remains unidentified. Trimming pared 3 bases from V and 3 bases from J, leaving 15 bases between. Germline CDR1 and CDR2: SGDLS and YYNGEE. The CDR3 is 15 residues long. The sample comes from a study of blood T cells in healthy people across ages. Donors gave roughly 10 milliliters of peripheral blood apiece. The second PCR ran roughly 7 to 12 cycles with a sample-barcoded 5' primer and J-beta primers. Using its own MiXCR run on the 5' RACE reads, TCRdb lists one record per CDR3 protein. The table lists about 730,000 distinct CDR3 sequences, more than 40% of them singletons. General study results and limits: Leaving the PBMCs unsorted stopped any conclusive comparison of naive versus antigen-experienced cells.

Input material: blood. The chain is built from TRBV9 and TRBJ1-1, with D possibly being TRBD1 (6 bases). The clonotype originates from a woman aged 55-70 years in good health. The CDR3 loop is CASSASGGSYTEAFF. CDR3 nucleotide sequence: TGTGCCAGCAGCGCCTCCGGGGGCTCCTACACTGAAGCTTTCTTT.